This T cell receptor beta chain appears in the sequencing data of a study of T cell changes during pregnancy in multiple sclerosis. The CDR3 runs 16 residues. V lost 6 bases and J lost 4; bases outside the gene matches: 11. Germline CDR1 is MNHNY and CDR2 is SVGAGI (reference sequence). Profiled with immunoSEQ multiplex PCR; TCRdb holds only in-frame clones, not every one. The data hold some 45,000 clones, with 70% to 90% observed a single time. Sample: CD4+ T cells from peripheral blood mononuclear cells, taken after pregnancy. The sequence was obtained from a female donor with multiple sclerosis, enrolled in a pregnancy study. The chain links TRBV6-6 to TRBJ2-1; the match to TRBD1 covers 8 bases. Here the CDR3 reads CASSPSRQGSYNEQFF. CDR3 nucleotides: TGTGCCAGCAGCCCTAGCCGACAGGGGTCATACAATGAGCAGTTCTTC.